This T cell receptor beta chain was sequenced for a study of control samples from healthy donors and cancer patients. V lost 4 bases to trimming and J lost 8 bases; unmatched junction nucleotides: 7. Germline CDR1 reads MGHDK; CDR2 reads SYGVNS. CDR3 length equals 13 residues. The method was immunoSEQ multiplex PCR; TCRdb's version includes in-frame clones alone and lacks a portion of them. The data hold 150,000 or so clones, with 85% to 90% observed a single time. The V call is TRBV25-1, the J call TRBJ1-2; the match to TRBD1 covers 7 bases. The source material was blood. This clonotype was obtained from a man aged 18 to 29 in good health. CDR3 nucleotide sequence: TGTGCCAGCAGTGGACAGGGACCTATCGGCTACACCTTC. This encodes CASSGQGPIGYTF.